A selection of T cell receptor beta chains follows, all from one sample in a study of post-analysis software for immune sequencing data. TCRdb re-derived calls from the PCR reads in MiXCR, one entry per CDR3 protein. The sample contains roughly 650,000 distinct CDR3 sequences, around 60% of which appear only once. What was sequenced was blood. Source of these receptors: a girl aged 2-10 years with multiple sclerosis. The CDR3 runs from the conserved cysteine through the conserved F or W. The order of the fields is clone size, V gene, D gene, J gene, CDR3 DNA, CDR3 protein. D genes are given only for firm matches. Not all rows give a size; the values are once, few, many and, for expanded clones, a class.

.	TRBV24-1	.	TRBJ2-5	TGTGCCACCAGTGATGTCGGGGCGGGGGAGACCCAGTACTTC	CATSDVGAGETQYF
.	TRBV7-9	.	TRBJ2-3	TGTGCCAGCAGCTTAGCCCCGACAGGTTTGTCAGATACGCAGTATTTT	CASSLAPTGLSDTQYF
few	TRBV15	.	TRBJ1-1	TGTGCCACCAGCTACAAGGGCGGAGGCGCTGAAGCTTTCTTT	CATSYKGGGAEAFF
.	TRBV27	.	TRBJ2-7	TGTGCCAGCAGTTTACCGACGTTGGGTCGGGACCGGAGCTCCTACGAGCAGTACTTC	CASSLPTLGRDRSSYEQYF
few	TRBV20-1	.	TRBJ2-1	TGCAGTGCACGGGGGCAAGGGCAGTTCTTC	CSARGQGQFF
.	TRBV20-1	.	TRBJ2-5	TGCAGTGCTAGAGTACTTCAAGAGACCCAGTACTTC	CSARVLQETQYF
.	TRBV10-3	.	TRBJ1-4	TGTGCCATCCGCGCCCGGGAGAATGAAAAACTGTTTTTT	CAIRARENEKLFF
many	TRBV5-1	.	TRBJ2-3	TGCGCCAGCAGCTTGGGCCAGGTTCGGGGGACAGCAGATACGCAGTATTTT	CASSLGQVRGTADTQYF
few	TRBV9	.	TRBJ2-7	TGTGCCAGCAGCCCTACTACAGGGTTACGCTACGAGCAGTACTTC	CASSPTTGLRYEQYF
.	TRBV7-9	.	TRBJ2-5	TGTGCCAGCAGCTTATCACAGGTGCTGCTGGAGACCCAGTACTTC	CASSLSQVLLETQYF
.	TRBV5-1	TRBD1	TRBJ1-2	TGCGCCAGCAGCTGGACAGGGGTGCAATATGGCTACACCTTC	CASSWTGVQYGYTF
few	TRBV10-3	TRBD1	TRBJ2-6	TGTGCCATCAGTCCGGGACAGGGGGCGGCTGGGGCCAACGTCCTGACTTTC	CAISPGQGAAGANVLTF
.	TRBV7-6	TRBD1	TRBJ2-5	TGTGCCAGCAGCCGGACAGGCCTAATTAAAGAGACCCAGTACTTC	CASSRTGLIKETQYF
.	TRBV7-9	.	TRBJ1-6	TGTGCCAGCAGCTTAGAAGAACCTTCCCTCCACTTT	CASSLEEPSLHF
once	TRBV6-2/TRBV6-3	.	TRBJ2-7	TGTGCCAGCAGTTTTTTGGGGGCCTACGAGCAGTACTTC	CASSFLGAYEQYF
.	TRBV3-1	.	TRBJ1-5	TGTGCCAGCAGCCAAGCCCTGGAGGGGCGCAATCAGCCCCAGCATTTT	CASSQALEGRNQPQHF
.	TRBV29-1	.	TRBJ2-1	TGCAGCGTTGAGAGGGACGATGAGCAGTTCTTC	CSVERDDEQFF
.	TRBV4-1	TRBD1	TRBJ2-5	TGCGCCAGCAGCCAGGGAATGACAGGGGTAGAGACCCAGTACTTC	CASSQGMTGVETQYF
.	TRBV6-6	TRBD2	TRBJ2-7	TGTGCCAGCACCCAAACCGGGACTAGTGGCTCCGAGCAGTACTTC	CASTQTGTSGSEQYF
.	TRBV6-1	.	TRBJ2-7	TGTGCCAGCAGGACGTGGCACGGGACCGCCTACGAGCAGTACTTC	CASRTWHGTAYEQYF
.	TRBV12-3/TRBV12-4	.	TRBJ2-3	TGTGCCAGCAGACCGGGACAAACAGATACGCAGTATTTT	CASRPGQTDTQYF
.	TRBV7-2	.	TRBJ2-5	TGTGCCAGCAGCTTAGTCACAGCTAAAGAGACCCAGTACTTC	CASSLVTAKETQYF
.	TRBV14	.	TRBJ1-5	TGTGCCAGCAGCCAGGGGAGCACTCAGCCCCAGCATTTT	CASSQGSTQPQHF
.	TRBV6-1	.	TRBJ1-1	TGTGCCAGCAGTGAACGCCAAGGCACTGAAGCTTTCTTT	CASSERQGTEAFF
.	TRBV24-1	.	TRBJ2-1	TGTGCCACCAGTGAAGACCTCTACAATGAGCAGTTCTTC	CATSEDLYNEQFF
.	TRBV12-3/TRBV12-4	.	TRBJ1-1	TGTGCCAGCAGTTTCTGGAACTTCCAGGCGAGAGTGAACACTGAAGCTTTCTTT	CASSFWNFQARVNTEAFF
.	TRBV5-6	.	TRBJ2-5	TGTGCCAGCAGATTAGACTGGCAAGAGACCCAGTACTTC	CASRLDWQETQYF
few	TRBV20-1	.	TRBJ1-5	TGCAGTGCTAGGGTCAGTTTCGATCAGCCCCAGCATTTT	CSARVSFDQPQHF
few	TRBV5-1	.	TRBJ1-1	TGCGCCAGCAGTTTGGGAAGTACTGAAGCTTTCTTT	CASSLGSTEAFF
.	TRBV20-1	TRBD1	TRBJ2-5	TGCAGTGCTAGAGATCTCCGGACAGGGGGCTTTGAGACCCAGTACTTC	CSARDLRTGGFETQYF
few	TRBV7-2	.	TRBJ2-5	TGTGCCAGCAGCTTCCCAGGGGTGCAAGAGACCCAGTACTTC	CASSFPGVQETQYF
.	TRBV10-3	TRBD2	TRBJ2-5	TGTGCCATTAGGACTAGCCGAGGGACCCAGTACTTC	CAIRTSRGTQYF
.	TRBV29-1	.	TRBJ1-1	TGCAGCGTTGTAGTTCGGGGGATGAACACTGAAGCTTTCTTT	CSVVVRGMNTEAFF
.	TRBV7-8	.	TRBJ2-3	TGTGCCAGCAGCTCAGAGGTCTCCTCCACAGATACGCAGTATTTT	CASSSEVSSTDTQYF
.	TRBV3-1	TRBD1	TRBJ1-2	TGTGCCAGCAGCCATCCTCGGACAGGACTCTATGGCTACACCTTC	CASSHPRTGLYGYTF
.	TRBV3-1	.	TRBJ2-7	TGTGCCAGCAGCGAATCCAGACAGCGGAGCTCCTACGAGCAGTACTTC	CASSESRQRSSYEQYF
.	TRBV20-1	.	TRBJ2-1	TGCAGTGCTAAGTCAGGGGAGAGTGAGCAGTTCTTC	CSAKSGESEQFF
.	TRBV6-5	.	TRBJ1-5	TGTGCCAGCAGTGACTTTGTGGGGAACGATCAGCCCCAGCATTTT	CASSDFVGNDQPQHF
.	TRBV6-6	.	TRBJ2-7	TGTGCCAGCGGAACCTACCACGAGCAGTACTTC	CASGTYHEQYF
.	TRBV12-3/TRBV12-4	.	TRBJ2-1	TGTGCCAGCAGTTTAGTAGTCCTTCGAAATGAGCAGTTCTTC	CASSLVVLRNEQFF
.	TRBV6-5	.	TRBJ2-1	TGTGCCAGCAGTTACTTAAGTGAGCAGTTCTTC	CASSYLSEQFF
.	TRBV28	TRBD1	TRBJ2-7	TGTGCCAGCAGGGACGGACAGGGGGTGTACGAGCAGTACTTC	CASRDGQGVYEQYF
.	TRBV10-1	.	TRBJ2-3	TGCGCCAGCAGTGAGGGCCGGGGCCACCTCAGAGCAGATACGCAGTATTTT	CASSEGRGHLRADTQYF
.	TRBV5-5	TRBD1	TRBJ1-5	TGTGCCAGCAGCTCAAGCACTGGACAGGGCCGTCAGCCCCAGCATTTT	CASSSSTGQGRQPQHF
.	TRBV6-6	.	TRBJ2-2	TGTGCCAGCTGGCGGCGCGGGAACACCGGGGAGCTGTTTTTT	CASWRRGNTGELFF
.	TRBV12-3/TRBV12-4	.	TRBJ2-1	TGTGCCAGCAGTTTACGCGACGGCCGAAATGAGCAGTTCTTC	CASSLRDGRNEQFF
.	TRBV7-9	.	TRBJ2-7	TGTGCCAGCAGCCTGGGAGGAATTGGGAGAGAGCAGTACTTC	CASSLGGIGREQYF
.	TRBV7-7	TRBD1	TRBJ2-5	TGTGCTAGCAGCTCTCCCCCCGGACAGGGGTTTGGAGAGACCCAGTACTTC	CASSSPPGQGFGETQYF
.	TRBV9	.	TRBJ2-3	TGTGCCAGCAGCGTAGGCGGACTACGCACAGATACGCAGTATTTT	CASSVGGLRTDTQYF
.	TRBV12-3/TRBV12-4	.	TRBJ2-4	TGTGCCAGCAGTTTATTCCTAGCCAAAAACATTCAGTACTTC	CASSLFLAKNIQYF
few	TRBV7-3	.	TRBJ2-1	TGTGCCAGCAGCATCTCGGACAGAGACAATGAGCAGTTCTTC	CASSISDRDNEQFF
.	TRBV10-3	.	TRBJ1-5	TGTGCCATCAGTGAGTCGTACGGGCAGCCCCAGCATTTT	CAISESYGQPQHF
.	TRBV9	TRBD2	TRBJ2-3	TGTGCCAGCAGCGCCCAACTAGCGGGGGTGCCCAATACGCAGTATTTT	CASSAQLAGVPNTQYF
.	TRBV4-2	.	TRBJ1-1	TGTGCCAGCAGCGTACTACTGAGCACTGAAACTTTCTTT	CASSVLLSTETFF
.	TRBV5-6	.	TRBJ2-1	TGTGCCAGCAGCTTGGGGCGTTCTGACTACAATGAGCAGTTCTTC	CASSLGRSDYNEQFF
few	TRBV5-1	TRBD2	TRBJ2-3	TGCGCCAGCAGCTTGGAAGCGGGCGGGAGGGCCCTAAGCACAGATACGCAGTATTTT	CASSLEAGGRALSTDTQYF
.	TRBV29-1	TRBD2	TRBJ2-1	TGCAGCGTTGAACTAGCGGGAGCGCATGAGCAGTTCTTC	CSVELAGAHEQFF
.	TRBV29-1	TRBD1	TRBJ2-1	TGCAGCGTTCAAACGACAGGGGGCTCCTACAATGAGCAGTTCTTC	CSVQTTGGSYNEQFF
.	TRBV10-3	.	TRBJ2-4	TGTGCCATCAGTGAGTCAGGGGGCGCCCCCCGGGAGCAGTACTTC	CAISESGGAPREQYF